Listed below are T cell receptor beta chains from one sample, sequenced in a study of cytomegalovirus exposure and HLA in healthy donors. Assay: immunoSEQ multiplex PCR; the TCRdb copy retains only in-frame clones and omits some. The repertoire consists of over 110,000 clones, with about 80% occurring once and the leading ten covering around 8.8%. Material: PBMCs. The receptors were gathered from a woman aged 60-70 years in good health and CMV-seropositive. The CDR3 runs from the conserved cysteine through the conserved F or W. Each record gives: V gene, clone size, D gene, J gene, CDR3 length, CDR3 protein, CDR3 DNA. The D gene is left open where the match is weak. Only part of the rows carry a size: once, few, many, or a class if the clone is expanded.

v_call: TRBV4-3; clone_size: -; d_call: -; j_call: TRBJ1-1; cdr3_length: 14; cdr3_aa: CASSQGPIGDEAFF; cdr3_nt: TGCGCCAGCAGCCAAGGGCCGATCGGGGATGAAGCTTTCTTT
v_call: TRBV5-4; clone_size: -; d_call: -; j_call: TRBJ2-1; cdr3_length: 13; cdr3_aa: CASSPSKQNEQFF; cdr3_nt: TGTGCCAGCAGCCCGTCGAAACAGAATGAGCAGTTCTTC
v_call: TRBV4-1; clone_size: -; d_call: TRBD2; j_call: TRBJ2-1; cdr3_length: 16; cdr3_aa: CASSHPSGSGGYEQFF; cdr3_nt: TGCGCCAGCAGCCACCCCAGCGGGAGTGGGGGGTATGAGCAGTTCTTC
v_call: TRBV4-3; clone_size: -; d_call: -; j_call: TRBJ1-6; cdr3_length: 14; cdr3_aa: CASSPGSVGSPLHF; cdr3_nt: TGCGCCAGCAGCCCCGGGTCGGTCGGTTCACCCCTCCACTTT
v_call: TRBV27; clone_size: -; d_call: TRBD2; j_call: TRBJ2-3; cdr3_length: 16; cdr3_aa: CASRSGLAGDTDTQYF; cdr3_nt: TGTGCCAGCAGATCAGGACTAGCGGGAGACACAGATACGCAGTATTTT
v_call: TRBV4-2; clone_size: -; d_call: -; j_call: TRBJ2-5; cdr3_length: 15; cdr3_aa: CASSTLAGTQETQYF; cdr3_nt: TGTGCCAGCAGCACACTGGCCGGGACACAAGAGACCCAGTACTTC
v_call: TRBV9; clone_size: once; d_call: TRBD2; j_call: TRBJ2-1; cdr3_length: 16; cdr3_aa: CASSVVVAGDWNEQFF; cdr3_nt: TGTGCCAGCAGCGTAGTGGTAGCGGGAGATTGGAATGAGCAGTTCTTC
v_call: TRBV7-2; clone_size: -; d_call: TRBD2; j_call: TRBJ2-7; cdr3_length: 18; cdr3_aa: CASSLKSGWVAGAYEQYF; cdr3_nt: TGTGCCAGCAGCTTAAAATCCGGGTGGGTAGCGGGAGCCTACGAGCAGTACTTC
v_call: TRBV6-5; clone_size: -; d_call: -; j_call: TRBJ1-2; cdr3_length: 8; cdr3_aa: CASRAHTF; cdr3_nt: TGTGCCAGCAGGGCACACACCTTC
v_call: TRBV5-1; clone_size: -; d_call: TRBD2; j_call: TRBJ2-3; cdr3_length: 18; cdr3_aa: CASSQLGGTSSSTDTQYF; cdr3_nt: TGCGCCAGCAGCCAATTGGGCGGGACTAGCAGTAGCACAGATACGCAGTATTTT
v_call: TRBV25-1; clone_size: -; d_call: TRBD2; j_call: TRBJ2-2; cdr3_length: 16; cdr3_aa: CASSKTGTSFSGELFF; cdr3_nt: TGTGCCAGCAGTAAAACCGGGACTAGTTTTTCCGGGGAGCTGTTTTTT
v_call: TRBV7-6; clone_size: few; d_call: -; j_call: TRBJ1-3; cdr3_length: 17; cdr3_aa: CASSPTIEGGSGNTIYF; cdr3_nt: TGTGCCAGCAGCCCGACGATAGAAGGGGGCTCTGGAAACACCATATATTTT
v_call: TRBV28; clone_size: once; d_call: TRBD2; j_call: TRBJ2-1; cdr3_length: 15; cdr3_aa: CASSPVLAGGWEQFF; cdr3_nt: TGTGCCAGCAGTCCGGTGCTAGCGGGAGGGTGGGAGCAGTTCTTC
v_call: TRBV9; clone_size: -; d_call: TRBD2; j_call: TRBJ2-7; cdr3_length: 14; cdr3_aa: CASSLGGLAGEQYF; cdr3_nt: TGTGCCAGCAGCTTGGGGGGACTAGCGGGCGAGCAGTACTTC
v_call: TRBV29-1; clone_size: -; d_call: TRBD2; j_call: TRBJ2-2; cdr3_length: 14; cdr3_aa: CSAGGVVGTGELFF; cdr3_nt: TGCAGCGCTGGGGGGGTTGTGGGCACCGGGGAGCTGTTTTTT